This T cell receptor beta chain originates from a study of blood T cell repertoires in COVID-19. V lost 3 bases, J lost 9 bases, and 15 bases lay in between. Germline-derived CDR1 and CDR2 are GTSNPN and SVGIG (reference sequence). This CDR3 is built from 13 residues. Seattle-derived patients entered the study during active infection and were followed longitudinally. In the source study's methods: Researchers report that nucleated cell counts were estimated from reference gene primer amplification. The method was immunoSEQ multiplex PCR; TCRdb's version includes in-frame clones alone and lacks a portion of them. V and J calls and clone size are as listed in that table; D and trimming were resolved from the DNA. The sample yields about 160,000 clones, around 84% seen once.

The receptor was isolated from a woman aged 45-65 years with COVID-19, enrolled during active disease. The specimen was peripheral blood. The J gene is TRBJ2-4, the V gene TRBV30; tentative D call: TRBD1 (6 bases). Written as DNA, the CDR3 is TGTGCCTGGAGATCTTTAGGGGGTAGCATTCAGTACTTC. It specifies CAWRSLGGSIQYF.